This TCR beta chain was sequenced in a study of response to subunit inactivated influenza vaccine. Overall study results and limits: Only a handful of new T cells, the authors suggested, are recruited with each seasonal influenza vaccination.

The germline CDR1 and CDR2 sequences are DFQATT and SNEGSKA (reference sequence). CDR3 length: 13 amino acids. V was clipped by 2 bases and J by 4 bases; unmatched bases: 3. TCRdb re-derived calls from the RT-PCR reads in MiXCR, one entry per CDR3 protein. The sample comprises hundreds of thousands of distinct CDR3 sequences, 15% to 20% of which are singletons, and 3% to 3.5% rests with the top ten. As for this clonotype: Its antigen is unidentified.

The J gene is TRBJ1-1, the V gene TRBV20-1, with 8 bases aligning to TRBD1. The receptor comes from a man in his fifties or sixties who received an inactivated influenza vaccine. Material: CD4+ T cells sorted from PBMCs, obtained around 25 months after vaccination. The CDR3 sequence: CSARQGASTEAFF. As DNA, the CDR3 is TGCAGTGCTAGACAGGGGGCGAGCACTGAAGCTTTCTTT.